Sequencing of this T cell receptor beta chain was carried out in a study of CD8 T cells in ankylosing spondylitis (dated by TCRdb to between 2016 and 2019). About the full investigation: The study profiled T cell receptor beta repertoires in healthy donors and ankylosing spondylitis patients to find disease-linked TCR variants. The full study cohort comprised 25 ankylosing spondylitis patients and over 95 healthy donors. Peripheral blood was sampled, and synovial fluid was also collected from ankylosing spondylitis patients.

Broad study findings and their caveats: Some of the motif variants had been reported before in the synovial fluid and blood of reactive arthritis patients, a finding that suggests common disease-initiation mechanisms. Blood from ankylosing spondylitis patients appeared to be characterized by a TCR beta motif composed of about 8 highly homologous amino acid variants. The disease-linked clones were reported to be significantly enriched in matched synovial fluid samples from ankylosing spondylitis patients. The disease-linked clones showed a CD8+ phenotype and occurred at relatively low frequencies in peripheral blood.

The CDR3 spans 16 residues, from the cysteine through the phenylalanine. Just the 48-base CDR3 DNA is kept, in frame starting at base 1. Clipping removes 6 bases from V and 9 bases from J, with 15 as the unmatched junction base count. A few counts support this clonotype. The antigen it binds to is not known. Per-nucleotide qualities are absent, and no much larger clonotype sits a single base away. The sequencing machine was an Illumina HiSeq 2500. TCR beta libraries were prepared by quantitative 5'-RACE with molecular barcodes. The original methods were these. Disease-linked TCR variants were identified with a new computational method built on a probabilistic model of VDJ rearrangement. In TCRdb, the public reads were trimmed at Q25 with fastp and aligned with MiXCR, with productive beta chains retained. For every CDR3 protein sequence, its rows merge into one entry that carries the most common genes and DNA. TCRdb assigned the V and J calls; the authors' analysis was not used. This sample comprises around 890,000 distinct CDR3 sequences, around 11% of them detected only once. Roughly 0.51% of the sample rests with the top ten.

The sequence is built from TRBV12-3 or TRBV12-4 and TRBJ2-1; 9 of the junction bases match TRBD2. The origin of this receptor is a male donor with ankylosing spondylitis. The sample comprised blood, either unsorted or a sorted T cell fraction (not recorded which). The DNA sequence is as follows: TGTGCCAGCAGACCGCTAACCGGGACTAGCCAAGTTGAGCAGTTCTTC. The resulting protein is CASRPLTGTSQVEQFF.